This is a list of T cell receptor beta chains from one sample in a study of T-cell memory formation after mild COVID-19. Via MiXCR, TCRdb re-called the 5' RACE reads, giving one row per CDR3 protein. The sample lists 50,000 or so distinct CDR3 sequences, roughly 26% seen once, with 40% to 45% in the top ten. The sample taken for sequencing was PBMCs or a T cell subset sorted from them (not recorded which). All receptors derive from a man aged 18 to 30 who had mild COVID-19 (a few samples of this study predate the infection). Cell type and time point are not known. Each CDR3 is given with its conserved first and last residue. The D gene is left open where the match is weak. Expanded clones are given a class, and other clones once, few, many or no size at all.

>few|TRBD1|TRBJ1-1|TRBV6-5
CASSRGQENTEAFF
TGTGCCAGCAGTCGCGGACAGGAGAACACTGAAGCTTTCTTT
>few|NA|TRBJ2-6|TRBV6-2/TRBV6-3
CASSLRDYSGANVLTF
TGTGCCAGCAGTCTCCGGGATTACTCTGGGGCCAACGTCCTGACTTTC
>few|TRBD1|TRBJ2-7|TRBV5-5
CASSLGAGGTYEQYF
TGTGCCAGCAGCTTGGGGGCAGGGGGAACCTACGAGCAGTACTTC
>NA|NA|TRBJ2-7|TRBV6-2/TRBV6-3
CASSYGLVQYF
TGTGCCAGCAGTTACGGGCTCGTGCAGTACTTC
>NA|NA|TRBJ2-5|TRBV7-6
CASRHREETQYF
TGTGCCAGCAGACACAGGGAAGAGACCCAGTACTTC
>NA|NA|TRBJ2-3|TRBV11-3
CASSSRGTDTQYF
TGTGCCAGCAGCTCCCGGGGCACAGATACGCAGTATTTT
>NA|NA|TRBJ2-5|TRBV9
CASSVEARQETQYF
TGTGCCAGCAGCGTAGAAGCCCGGCAAGAGACCCAGTACTTC
>NA|TRBD1|TRBJ1-2|TRBV6-5
CASSHGTVYGYTF
TGTGCCAGCAGTCATGGGACAGTCTATGGCTACACCTTC
>NA|NA|TRBJ2-3|TRBV28
CASSLGATSTDTQYF
TGTGCCAGCAGTTTGGGGGCCACTAGCACAGATACGCAGTATTTT
>few|NA|TRBJ2-3|TRBV10-1
CASSEYKDTQYF
TGCGCCAGCAGTGAGTATAAAGATACGCAGTATTTT
>few|TRBD2|TRBJ2-3|TRBV7-2
CASSSGLAATDTQYF
TGTGCCAGCAGCTCCGGACTAGCGGCTACAGATACGCAGTATTTT
>many|NA|TRBJ2-7|TRBV11-2
CASSSSYEQYF
TGTGCCAGCAGCTCGTCCTACGAGCAGTACTTC
>NA|NA|TRBJ1-5|TRBV4-3
CASSQGAGAVEPQHF
TGCGCCAGCAGCCAAGGGGCCGGGGCGGTGGAGCCCCAGCATTTT
>NA|TRBD2|TRBJ2-1|TRBV4-1
CASRTSGGESNEQFF
TGCGCCAGCAGGACTAGCGGGGGAGAATCCAATGAGCAGTTCTTC
>few|TRBD2|TRBJ2-1|TRBV7-9
CASSPRTSFYNEQFF
TGTGCCAGCAGTCCTAGGACTAGCTTCTACAATGAGCAGTTCTTC
>few|NA|TRBJ1-5|TRBV28
CASSTDLGSNQPQHF
TGTGCCAGCTCGACCGACCTCGGGAGCAATCAGCCCCAGCATTTT
>NA|NA|TRBJ1-4|TRBV12-3/TRBV12-4
CASRAVNDEKLFF
TGTGCCAGCCGGGCTGTAAATGATGAAAAACTGTTTTTT
>NA|NA|TRBJ2-2|TRBV7-8
CASSTGPDFGNTGELFF
TGTGCCAGCAGCACAGGACCCGATTTCGGGAACACCGGGGAGCTGTTTTTT
>NA|TRBD1|TRBJ2-5|TRBV30
CAWSLTGGVETQYF
TGTGCCTGGAGTTTGACAGGGGGCGTGGAGACCCAGTACTTC
>NA|TRBD2|TRBJ2-3|TRBV5-1
CASSLGPGTSGPEGDTQYF
TGCGCCAGCAGCTTGGGTCCCGGGACTAGCGGGCCAGAGGGAGATACGCAGTATTTT
>few|TRBD2|TRBJ2-1|TRBV27
CASSSQRTSGGTPYNEQFF
TGTGCCAGCAGTTCCCAACGGACTAGCGGGGGGACACCATACAATGAGCAGTTCTTC
>NA|NA|TRBJ2-1|TRBV27
CASGHNEQFF
TGTGCCAGCGGTCACAATGAGCAGTTCTTC
>NA|NA|TRBJ2-1|TRBV7-3
CASSLMGGVGNEQFF
TGTGCCAGCAGCTTAATGGGGGGCGTCGGGAATGAGCAGTTCTTC
>NA|NA|TRBJ1-2|TRBV6-5
CASSYSETSYGYTF
TGTGCCAGCAGTTACTCGGAGACATCTTATGGCTACACCTTC
>few|TRBD1|TRBJ2-3|TRBV2
CASSHRDREADTQYF
TGTGCCAGCAGTCACCGGGACAGGGAGGCGGATACGCAGTATTTT
>NA|TRBD1|TRBJ1-1|TRBV4-3
CASSQDLNRGFFSKEAFF
TGCGCCAGCAGCCAAGACCTGAACAGGGGGTTCTTTTCGAAAGAAGCTTTCTTT
>NA|TRBD1|TRBJ1-1|TRBV7-9
CASSGFRDSTEAFF
TGTGCCAGCAGCGGATTCCGGGACAGCACTGAAGCTTTCTTT
>few|NA|TRBJ2-3|TRBV20-1
CSARGNGVWVVDTQYF
TGCAGTGCTAGGGGTAACGGGGTGTGGGTCGTAGATACGCAGTATTTT
>few|NA|TRBJ2-1|TRBV6-5
CASSYGDYNEQFF
TGTGCCAGCAGTTACGGTGATTACAATGAGCAGTTCTTC
>NA|TRBD2|TRBJ2-3|TRBV7-2
CASSLAPAGVDTQYF
TGTGCCAGCAGCTTAGCCCCAGCGGGGGTAGATACGCAGTATTTT
>NA|NA|TRBJ1-2|TRBV12-2
CASRLGDREEGYTF
TGTGCAAGTCGCTTAGGGGACAGGGAGGAAGGCTACACCTTC
>few|NA|TRBJ2-3|TRBV12-3/TRBV12-4
CASTPGSASTDTQYF
TGTGCCAGCACCCCCGGCAGTGCCTCCACAGATACGCAGTATTTT
>few|NA|TRBJ1-1|TRBV10-3
CAISDVGPEAFF
TGTGCCATCAGTGATGTGGGTCCTGAAGCTTTCTTT
>NA|TRBD1|TRBJ2-7|TRBV11-3
CASSIRTGAGEQYF
TGTGCCAGCAGCATCCGCACAGGGGCGGGCGAGCAGTACTTC
>few|NA|TRBJ2-1|TRBV4-1
CASSQWVDEQFF
TGCGCCAGCAGCCAATGGGTCGATGAGCAGTTCTTC
>NA|NA|TRBJ2-3|TRBV10-3
CAISESDYTDTQYF
TGTGCCATCAGTGAGTCTGATTACACAGATACGCAGTATTTT
>few|NA|TRBJ2-1|TRBV11-3
CASSFSGLANEQFF
TGTGCCAGCAGTTTTTCAGGGTTGGCCAATGAGCAGTTCTTC
>NA|TRBD1|TRBJ2-3|TRBV15
CATSRERGQGADTQYF
TGTGCCACCAGCAGAGAGAGAGGACAGGGGGCAGATACGCAGTATTTT
>NA|TRBD1|TRBJ1-1|TRBV19
CASSPRTGGEEAFF
TGTGCCAGTAGTCCCCGGACAGGGGGCGAAGAAGCTTTCTTT
>few|NA|TRBJ1-1|TRBV7-2
CASSLGAWGARGAFF
TGTGCCAGCAGCTTAGGTGCCTGGGGGGCTAGGGGAGCTTTCTTT
>few|TRBD2|TRBJ2-3|TRBV9
CATSPHGGGLADTQYF
TGTGCCACCTCTCCCCACGGGGGGGGGCTCGCAGATACGCAGTATTTT
>NA|NA|TRBJ2-7|TRBV7-9
CASSSDRYEQYF
TGTGCCAGCAGCAGTGACAGATACGAGCAGTACTTC
>few|NA|TRBJ2-1|TRBV11-2
CASSRPMGLSYNEQFF
TGTGCCAGCAGCCGCCCCATGGGGTTGTCCTACAATGAGCAGTTCTTC
>NA|NA|TRBJ2-1|TRBV7-3
CASSLGRAEQFF
TGTGCCAGCAGCTTAGGCCGGGCCGAGCAGTTCTTC
>once|TRBD2|TRBJ2-3|TRBV29-1
CSVSLAGGGDTQYF
TGCAGCGTCTCCCTAGCGGGGGGCGGAGATACGCAGTATTTT
>NA|NA|TRBJ1-4|TRBV24-1
CATSDLREGEKLFF
TGTGCCACCAGTGATTTGCGGGAAGGGGAAAAACTGTTTTTT
>many|TRBD2|TRBJ2-5|TRBV4-2
CASSQDPGGQETQYF
TGTGCCAGCAGCCAAGATCCGGGGGGACAAGAGACCCAGTACTTC
>NA|TRBD2|TRBJ2-5|TRBV6-6
CASTITRREGETQYF
TGTGCCAGCACTATAACTCGGCGGGAGGGGGAGACCCAGTACTTC
>few|TRBD1|TRBJ2-3|TRBV5-1
CASSSGQGTDTQYF
TGCGCCAGCAGCTCGGGACAGGGCACAGATACGCAGTATTTT
>NA|TRBD2|TRBJ2-5|TRBV12-3/TRBV12-4
CASSLFGGTPLETQYF
TGTGCCAGCAGTCTCTTCGGGGGGACCCCCCTGGAGACCCAGTACTTC
>many|NA|TRBJ2-2|TRBV6-6
CASSWGTPNTGELFF
TGTGCCAGCAGCTGGGGGACACCGAACACCGGGGAGCTGTTTTTT
>NA|TRBD2|TRBJ2-1|TRBV20-1
CSARETRGAYNEQFF
TGCAGTGCTAGAGAGACGCGGGGGGCCTACAATGAGCAGTTCTTC
>NA|NA|TRBJ2-5|TRBV6-5
CASSYTLRVGETQYF
TGTGCCAGCAGTTACACCCTCAGGGTGGGGGAGACCCAGTACTTC
>NA|NA|TRBJ2-6|TRBV5-1
CASSPTVSGANVLTF
TGCGCCAGCAGCCCGACGGTCTCTGGGGCCAACGTCCTGACTTTC